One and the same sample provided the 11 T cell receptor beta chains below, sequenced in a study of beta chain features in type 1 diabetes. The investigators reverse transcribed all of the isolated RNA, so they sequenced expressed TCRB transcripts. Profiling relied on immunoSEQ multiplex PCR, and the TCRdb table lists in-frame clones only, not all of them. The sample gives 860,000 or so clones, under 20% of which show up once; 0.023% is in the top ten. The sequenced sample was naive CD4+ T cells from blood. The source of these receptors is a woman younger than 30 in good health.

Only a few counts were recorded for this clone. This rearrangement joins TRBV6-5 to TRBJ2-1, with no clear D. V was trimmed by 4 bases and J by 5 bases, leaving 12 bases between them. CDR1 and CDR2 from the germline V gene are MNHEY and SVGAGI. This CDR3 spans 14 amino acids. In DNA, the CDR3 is TGTGCCAGCAGTTTTTATCGAGCGAACAATGAGCAGTTCTTC. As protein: CASSFYRANNEQFF.

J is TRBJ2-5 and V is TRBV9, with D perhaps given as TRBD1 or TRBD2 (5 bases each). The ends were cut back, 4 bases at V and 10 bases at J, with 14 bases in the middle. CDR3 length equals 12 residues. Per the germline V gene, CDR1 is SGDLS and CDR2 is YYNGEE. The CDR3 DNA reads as TGTGCCAGCAGCCCAGGGTACGGGGACCAGTACTTC. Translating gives CASSPGYGDQYF.

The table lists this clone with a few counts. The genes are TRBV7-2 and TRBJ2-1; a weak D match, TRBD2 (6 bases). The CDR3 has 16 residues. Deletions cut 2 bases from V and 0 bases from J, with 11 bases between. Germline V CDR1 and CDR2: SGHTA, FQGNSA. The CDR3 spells CASSLRRGNSYNEQFF. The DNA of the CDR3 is TGTGCCAGCAGCTTACGGCGGGGAAACTCCTACAATGAGCAGTTCTTC. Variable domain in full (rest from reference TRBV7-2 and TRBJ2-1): GAGVSQSPSNKVTEKGKDVELRCDPISGHTALYWYRQSLGQGLEFLIYFQGNSAPDKSGLPSDRFSAERTGGSVSTLTIQRTQQEDSAVYLCASSLRRGNSYNEQFFGPGTRLTVL.

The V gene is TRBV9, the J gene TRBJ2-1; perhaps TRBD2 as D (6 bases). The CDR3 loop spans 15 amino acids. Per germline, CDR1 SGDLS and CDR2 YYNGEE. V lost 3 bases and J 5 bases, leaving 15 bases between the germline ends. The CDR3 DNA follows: TGTGCCAGCAGCGCCGGGAGTACGACTCACAATGAGCAGTTCTTC. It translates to CASSAGSTTHNEQFF.

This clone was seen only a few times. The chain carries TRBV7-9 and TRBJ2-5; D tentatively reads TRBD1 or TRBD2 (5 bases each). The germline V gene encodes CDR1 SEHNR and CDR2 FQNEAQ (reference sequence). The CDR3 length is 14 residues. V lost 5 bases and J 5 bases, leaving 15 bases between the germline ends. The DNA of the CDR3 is TGTGCCAGCAGCCTTGGCGTAGGGACCGAGACCCAGTACTTC. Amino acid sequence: CASSLGVGTETQYF. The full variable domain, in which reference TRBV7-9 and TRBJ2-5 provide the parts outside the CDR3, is DTGVSQNPRHKITKRGQNVTFRCDPISEHNRLYWYRQTLGQGPEFLTYFQNEAQLEKSRLLSDRFSAERPKGSFSTLEIQRTEQGDSAMYLCASSLGVGTETQYFGPGTRLLVL.

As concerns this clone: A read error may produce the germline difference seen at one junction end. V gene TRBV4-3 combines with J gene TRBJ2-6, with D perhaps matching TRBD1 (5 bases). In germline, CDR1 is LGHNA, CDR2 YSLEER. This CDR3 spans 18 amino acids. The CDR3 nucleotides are TGCGCCAGCAGCCAAGATGCAGGGTTGGCCTCTGGGGCCAACGTCCCGACTTTC. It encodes CASSQDAGLASGANVPTF.

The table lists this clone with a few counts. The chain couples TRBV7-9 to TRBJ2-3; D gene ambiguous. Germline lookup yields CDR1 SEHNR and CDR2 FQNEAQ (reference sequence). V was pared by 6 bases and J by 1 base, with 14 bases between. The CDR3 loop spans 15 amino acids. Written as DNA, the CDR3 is TGTGCCAGCAGAGGGCGAAGGGTGGGCACAGATACGCAGTATTTT. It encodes CASRGRRVGTDTQYF.

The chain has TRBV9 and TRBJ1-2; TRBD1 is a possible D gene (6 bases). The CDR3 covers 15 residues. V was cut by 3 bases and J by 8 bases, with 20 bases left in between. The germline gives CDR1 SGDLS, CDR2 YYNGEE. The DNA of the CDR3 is TGTGCCAGCAGCGCATTCACAGGGAATGTTGGCGGCTACACCTTC. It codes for CASSAFTGNVGGYTF.

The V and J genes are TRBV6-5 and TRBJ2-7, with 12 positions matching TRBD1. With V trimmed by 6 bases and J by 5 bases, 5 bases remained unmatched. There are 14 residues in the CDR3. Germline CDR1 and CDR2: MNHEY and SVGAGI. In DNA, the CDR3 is TGTGCCAGCAGCCTGGGACAGGGGGCCAACGAGCAGTACTTC. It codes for CASSLGQGANEQYF.

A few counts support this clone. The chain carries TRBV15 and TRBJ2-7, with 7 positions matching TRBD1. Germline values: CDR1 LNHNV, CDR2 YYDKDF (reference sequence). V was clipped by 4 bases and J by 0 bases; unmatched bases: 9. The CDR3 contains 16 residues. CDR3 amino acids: CATSKQTGQSSYEQYF. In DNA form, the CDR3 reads TGTGCCACCAGCAAACAAACGGGACAGAGCTCCTACGAGCAGTACTTC.

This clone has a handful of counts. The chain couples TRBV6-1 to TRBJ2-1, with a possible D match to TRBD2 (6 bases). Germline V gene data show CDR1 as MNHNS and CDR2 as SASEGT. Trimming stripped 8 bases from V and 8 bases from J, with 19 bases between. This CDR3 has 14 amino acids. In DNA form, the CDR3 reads TGTGCCAGCGGGGGACTGACAGACCGCCATGAGCAGTTCTTC. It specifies CASGGLTDRHEQFF.